This T cell receptor (beta chain) is from a study of CD8+ T cells in alopecia areata. Study findings and constraints: Among the cells sequenced in scalp samples are also the resident alphabeta T cells of normal skin. Sharing of TCRs across patients appeared less clear than in mice, possibly for HLA-related reasons.

As the sequencing template, cDNA was produced by extracting RNA and reverse transcribing it. Here immunoSEQ multiplex PCR was the method, and the copy in TCRdb shows in-frame clones only, minus some. This sample has about 3,200 clones and no singletons, with over 40% in the ten largest. This clone was detected many times. The antigen is unknown. The germline and genes are mouse ones. The sequenced sample was lesional skin. The TCR was taken from a C3H/HeJ mouse with alopecia areata. The mice in this strain carry MHC haplotype H2-k.

The CDR3 DNA, read in part, is TGTGCCAGCAGCCAAGACACAACA. It translates to CASSQDTT. The full CDR3 protein is CASSQDTTEVFF. The genes are TRBV5 and TRBJ1-1; no reliable D call. The read terminates 4 residues ahead of where the CDR3 ends, so the germline J gene completes it. Germline-derived CDR1 and CDR2 are LGHNA and YNLKQL (reference sequence). CDR3 size: 12 residues.